Below, 5 T cell receptor beta chains from the same sample are listed, as sequenced in a study of OX40 agonist ivuxolimab in advanced cancers. Using immunoSEQ multiplex PCR, the repertoire was profiled, and TCRdb retains in-frame clones only, with some absent. Of tens of thousands of clones in the sample, about 87% were seen once. The sequences come from CD4+ or CD8+ T cells sorted from blood, collected in a trial of the OX40 agonist ivuxolimab. The origin of the receptors is an adult with an advanced solid tumor such as melanoma, head and neck, liver or kidney cancer.

CDR3 in DNA: TGTGCCATCAGAGAGCCGGGGGGTGTGTACAATGAGCAGTTCTTC. Protein: CAIREPGGVYNEQFF. This chain connects TRBV10-3 to TRBJ2-1, with 7 nucleotides matching TRBD2. V lost 6 bases to trimming and J lost 4 bases; unmatched junction nucleotides: 9. The CDR3 is 15 amino acids. Germline-derived CDR1 and CDR2 are ENHRY and SYGVKD.

The CDR3 region is CASSFTGGANNYGYTF. DNA of the CDR3: TGCGCCAGCAGCTTTACAGGGGGCGCGAATAACTATGGCTACACCTTC. The V call is TRBV5-1, the J call TRBJ1-2, with 9 bases matching TRBD1. This CDR3 comprises 16 residues. Germline loops: CDR1 SGHRS, CDR2 YFSETQ. J gave up 1 base and V 2 bases, and 6 bases lay outside the gene matches.

The chain employs TRBV9 and TRBJ1-1; 7 positions agree with TRBD1. With V trimmed by 0 bases and J by 6 bases, 8 bases remained unmatched. The CDR3 is made up of 15 amino acids. Germline loops: CDR1 SGDLS, CDR2 YYNGEE. This CDR3 is CASSVGEGARAEAFF. Written as DNA, the CDR3 is TGTGCCAGCAGCGTAGGGGAGGGGGCCAGGGCTGAAGCTTTCTTT. Full variable domain (outside the CDR3, taken from reference TRBV9 and TRBJ1-1): DSGVTQTPKHLITATGQRVTLRCSPRSGDLSVYWYQQSLDQGLQFLIQYYNGEERAKGNILERFSAQQFPDLHSELNLSSLELGDSALYFCASSVGEGARAEAFFGQGTRLTVV.

The rearrangement joins TRBV18 to TRBJ2-7; no firm D call. V lost 5 bases and J 3 bases, leaving 17 bases between the germline ends. Germline-derived CDR1 and CDR2 are KGHSH and LQKENI. This CDR3 has 15 residues. The CDR3 here is CASSSTEGSGYEQYF. The CDR3 DNA is TGTGCCAGCTCATCCACGGAAGGGTCTGGCTACGAGCAGTACTTC.

The chain couples TRBV7-6 to TRBJ2-1; 10 bases match TRBD2. V was pared by 5 bases and J by 3 bases, with 4 bases of the junction left unmatched. The CDR3 runs to 15 residues. From germline, CDR1 is SGHVS and CDR2 FNYEAQ. The CDR3 DNA sequence: TGTGCCAGCAGCCCGGGACTAGCGAACTACAATGAGCAGTTCTTC. Translation: CASSPGLANYNEQFF.